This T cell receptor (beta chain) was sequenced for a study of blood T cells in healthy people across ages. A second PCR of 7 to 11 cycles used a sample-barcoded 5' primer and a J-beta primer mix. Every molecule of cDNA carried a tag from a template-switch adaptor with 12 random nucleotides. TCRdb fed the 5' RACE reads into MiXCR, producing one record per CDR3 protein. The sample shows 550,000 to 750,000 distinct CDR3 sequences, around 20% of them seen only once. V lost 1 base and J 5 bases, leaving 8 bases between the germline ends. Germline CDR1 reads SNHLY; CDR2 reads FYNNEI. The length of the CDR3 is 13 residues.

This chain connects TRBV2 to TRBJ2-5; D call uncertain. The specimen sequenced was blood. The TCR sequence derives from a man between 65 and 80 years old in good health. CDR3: CASSEGLRETQYF. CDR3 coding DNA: TGTGCCAGCAGTGAAGGGTTGAGGGAGACCCAGTACTTC.